The 32 T cell receptor beta chains below were found in one sample sequenced in a study of OX40 agonist ivuxolimab in advanced cancers. Sequenced by immunoSEQ multiplex PCR; TCRdb stores in-frame clones only, minus some. The sample records 50,000 to 85,000 clones, roughly 90% being singletons. The sequences come from CD4+ or CD8+ T cells sorted from blood, collected in a trial of the OX40 agonist ivuxolimab. The source is an adult with an advanced solid tumor such as melanoma, head and neck, liver or kidney cancer.

This chain joins TRBV11-3 and TRBJ1-1; 8 nucleotides align to TRBD1. The CDR3 runs 14 residues. CDR1 is SGHNT, CDR2 YENEEA, per germline. V was clipped by 4 bases and J by 1 base; unmatched bases: 2. The CDR3: CASSSGGKNTEAFF. In DNA form, the CDR3 reads TGTGCCAGCAGCTCAGGGGGCAAGAACACTGAAGCTTTCTTT.

The chain recombines TRBV6-1 with TRBJ1-3; a weak D match, TRBD1 (6 bases). The length of the CDR3 is 15 residues. Germline values: CDR1 MNHNS, CDR2 SASEGT. Trimming shortened V by 6 bases and J by 3 bases, and 15 bases separated the two germline ends. CDR3 loop: CASSVGGVGGNTIYF. The CDR3 nucleotides are TGTGCCAGCAGCGTTGGGGGCGTAGGTGGAAACACCATATATTTT.

The table lists this clone with a few counts. The chain has TRBV5-1 and TRBJ2-5; maybe TRBD2 (6 bases). The CDR3 spans 13 residues. Germline V CDR1 and CDR2: SGHRS, YFSETQ. Deletions cut 4 bases from V and 4 bases from J, with 11 bases between. The CDR3 loop reads CASSLGGSETQYF. In DNA, the CDR3 is TGCGCCAGCAGCCTTGGAGGGTCAGAGACCCAGTACTTC.

The gene calls are TRBV6-5 and TRBJ2-7, with 8 positions matching TRBD1. Germline V gives CDR1 MNHEY, CDR2 SVGAGI. V gave up 6 bases and J gave up 3 bases; unmatched junction bases: 10. CDR3 size: 15 residues. CDR3 coding DNA: TGTGCCAGCAGCCGGACCCAGGACAGGGACTACGAGCAGTACTTC. Its protein product is CASSRTQDRDYEQYF.

The rearrangement joins TRBV28 to TRBJ1-5; unclear D gene. This CDR3 region has 16 residues. Germline V lookup: CDR1 MDHEN, CDR2 SYDVKM. With 5 bases removed from V and 4 bases from J, the gap between germline ends came to 18 bases. The CDR3 DNA follows: TGTGCCAGCAGTCTCCACGGGGTAACCTTGAATCAGCCCCAGCATTTT. It yields the protein CASSLHGVTLNQPQHF.

This rearrangement joins TRBV30 to TRBJ2-1, with a weak D call TRBD1 (6 bases). The CDR3 runs to 13 residues. V was cut by 5 bases and J by 5 bases, with 13 bases left in between. Germline V gene sequence: CDR1 GTSNPN, CDR2 SVGIG (reference sequence). As DNA, the CDR3 is TGTGCCTGGGCTTGGACAGAAAACAATGAGCAGTTCTTC. This codes for CAWAWTENNEQFF.

V is TRBV7-2 and J is TRBJ1-2, with 10 bases matching TRBD1. The V and J ends lost 4 bases and 8 bases, in that order; junction bases with no gene match: 10. The germline CDR1 and CDR2 sequences are SGHTA and FQGNSA. The CDR3 has 15 amino acids. The CDR3, as DNA: TGTGCCAGCAGCTCCGCAGACAGGGGGCTTAGGGGCTACACCTTC. Translated, it gives CASSSADRGLRGYTF.

This clone was counted a few times. The chain recombines TRBV5-1 with TRBJ2-2; no definite D call. The germline V gene encodes CDR1 SGHRS and CDR2 YFSETQ. There are 16 residues in the CDR3. Trimming removed 0 bases at V and 4 bases at J, with 13 bases between. The CDR3 is CASSLALTPSTGELFF. Written as DNA, the CDR3 is TGCGCCAGCAGCTTGGCCCTTACCCCTTCCACCGGGGAGCTGTTTTTT.

V is TRBV30 and J is TRBJ2-3, with 13 bases identical to TRBD2. The CDR3 loop spans 17 amino acids. Germline assignment: CDR1 GTSNPN and CDR2 SVGIG (reference sequence). V lost 0 bases, J lost 1 base, and 4 bases stayed unmatched. The CDR3 here is CAWSVRTSGSRTDTQYF. The CDR3 DNA follows: TGTGCCTGGAGTGTAAGGACTAGCGGGAGTCGCACAGATACGCAGTATTTT.

The chain carries TRBV28 and TRBJ1-2; the D is unclear. Trimming left V 4 bases short and J 4 bases short, with 16 bases between. This CDR3 spans 15 amino acids. Looked up from germline, CDR1 is MDHEN and CDR2 is SYDVKM. CDR3 nucleotides: TGTGCCAGCAGTTCTGCGTGGGGAGGGTCCTATGGCTACACCTTC. Translating it yields CASSSAWGGSYGYTF.

V and J are TRBV6-6 and TRBJ2-1; D is perhaps TRBD1 (5 bases). The V end was cut by 6 bases, the J end by 3 bases, with 9 bases between. Germline assignment: CDR1 MNHNY and CDR2 SVGAGI (reference sequence). The CDR3 runs 13 residues. CDR3 in DNA: TGTGCCAGCAGCGAACAGGACTACAATGAGCAGTTCTTC. Encoded protein: CASSEQDYNEQFF.

The chain is built from TRBV7-9 and TRBJ2-7; unclear D gene. The germline V gene encodes CDR1 SEHNR and CDR2 FQNEAQ (reference sequence). Trimming pared 5 bases from V and 8 bases from J, leaving 10 bases between. This CDR3 has 11 residues. This chain's CDR3 is CASSRDSQQYF. In nucleotides, the CDR3 is TGTGCCAGCAGCAGAGATTCCCAGCAGTACTTC.

This clone is a singleton in its sample. V is TRBV27 and J is TRBJ1-3; D is unresolved. The CDR3 runs 15 residues. Germline-derived CDR1 and CDR2 are MNHEY and SMNVEV (reference sequence). The V end was cut by 5 bases, the J end by 0 bases, with 11 bases between. CDR3 amino acids: CASSDAASSGNTIYF. DNA of the CDR3: TGTGCCAGCAGTGATGCTGCGAGCTCTGGAAACACCATATATTTT.

This chain's CDR3 is CASSGQGGENQPQHF. The CDR3 nucleotides are TGTGCCAGCAGTGGACAGGGAGGGGAAAATCAGCCCCAGCATTTT. The chain is built from TRBV25-1 and TRBJ1-5, with 7 nucleotides matching TRBD1. The germline CDR1 and CDR2 sequences are MGHDK and SYGVNS. The CDR3 is 15 residues long. V trimming: 4 bases; J trimming: 4 bases; junction bases outside the gene matches: 7.

This clone was detected only a few times. This chain joins TRBV5-1 and TRBJ1-1; D gene uncertain. CDR1 and CDR2 (germline): SGHRS, YFSETQ. V gave up 4 bases and J gave up 4 bases, with 17 bases separating them. The CDR3 totals 15 residues. CDR3 loop: CASSPYLSVSTEAFF. The CDR3 DNA sequence: TGCGCCAGCAGCCCTTACCTTAGCGTATCCACTGAAGCTTTCTTT.

The V and J genes are TRBV7-9 and TRBJ1-3; TRBD1 aligns across 7 bases. The CDR3 extends over 15 amino acids. With 5 bases clipped from V and 4 bases from J, the junction kept 8 bases outside the gene matches. CDR1 SEHNR and CDR2 FQNEAQ come from the germline V gene (reference sequence). The CDR3 region is CASSPSLTGGNTIYF. The DNA of the CDR3 is TGTGCCAGCAGCCCTTCCCTGACAGGGGGAAACACCATATATTTT. The full variable domain, with the rest looked up from reference TRBV7-9 and TRBJ1-3, is DTGVSQNPRHKITKRGQNVTFRCDPISEHNRLYWYRQTLGQGPEFLTYFQNEAQLEKSRLLSDRFSAERPKGSFSTLEIQRTEQGDSAMYLCASSPSLTGGNTIYFGEGSWLTVV.

As regards this clone: One junction end disagrees with the germline gene, perhaps due to a read error. The gene calls are TRBV7-7 and TRBJ2-1; D is perhaps TRBD1 or TRBD2 (6 bases each). The CDR3 totals 14 residues. From germline, CDR1 is SSHAT and CDR2 FNYEAQ (reference sequence). The CDR3 region has the DNA TGTGCTAGCAGCATTAGTGGTGGAGGGGGAGAGCAGTTCTTC. Translating gives CASSISGGGGEQFF.

The table lists this clone with a count of one. CDR3 nucleotides: TGTGCCAGCGGCCGTCCCCCGGACAGCCGAGGAGATACGCAGTATTTT. This codes for CASGRPPDSRGDTQYF. The J gene is TRBJ2-3, the V gene TRBV28; perhaps TRBD1 as D (6 bases). This CDR3 has 16 amino acids. Germline V gene data show CDR1 as MDHEN and CDR2 as SYDVKM. The ends were cut back, 8 bases at V and 5 bases at J, with 23 bases in the middle.

This clone was counted a single time. The V call is TRBV28, the J call TRBJ2-2; the D is unclear. Deletions cut 3 bases from V and 5 bases from J, with 7 bases between. The germline V gene has CDR1 MDHEN and CDR2 SYDVKM. The CDR3 consists of 13 residues. CDR3 in DNA: TGTGCCAGCAGTTTTGTAAGGACCGGGGAGCTGTTTTTT. This codes for CASSFVRTGELFF.

The chain joins TRBV7-6 to TRBJ2-4, with 7 nucleotides matching TRBD1. Germline CDR1 reads SGHVS; CDR2 reads FNYEAQ. V dropped 4 bases and J dropped 4; count of bases not matched to a gene: 1. This CDR3 spans 13 amino acids. For the CDR3, the DNA is TGTGCCAGCAGCTCGGGACAGAAAAACATTCAGTACTTC. This encodes CASSSGQKNIQYF.

The rearrangement joins TRBV7-9 to TRBJ2-3, with D maybe TRBD1 (6 bases). Per germline, CDR1 SEHNR and CDR2 FQNEAQ (reference sequence). The V gene lost 3 bases and the J gene lost 2 bases, with 15 bases spanning the gap. The CDR3 covers 16 residues. The chain's CDR3 is CASSFGQWTTTDTQYF. CDR3 sequence (DNA): TGTGCCAGCAGCTTTGGACAGTGGACCACCACAGATACGCAGTATTTT.

The table lists this clone with a count of one. V usage is TRBV6-5 and J usage is TRBJ2-7, with D uncertain. Trimming left V 4 bases short and J 3 bases short, with 7 bases between. Germline V CDR1 and CDR2: MNHEY, SVGAGI. This CDR3 contains 12 residues. The CDR3 here is CASSSLSYEQYF. The CDR3 region has the DNA TGTGCCAGCAGTTCCCTAAGCTACGAGCAGTACTTC.

This chain connects TRBV18 to TRBJ1-3; D possibly corresponds to TRBD1 (5 bases). The germline V and J ends were trimmed by 6 bases and 4 bases, with 13 bases remaining between them. The CDR3 has 14 amino acids. Germline loops: CDR1 KGHSH, CDR2 LQKENI. Here the CDR3 DNA reads TGTGCCAGCTCCCTGGAGGGGAGAGGAAACACCATATATTTT. Translation gives CASSLEGRGNTIYF.

The chain is built from TRBV27 and TRBJ2-3; 14 nucleotides agree with TRBD2. CDR1 and CDR2 (germline): MNHEY, SMNVEV (reference sequence). CDR3 length: 19 amino acids. After removal of 5 bases from V and 6 bases from J, the junction contained 16 bases not matched to a gene. The CDR3 loop is CASSPLLPGLAGVGDTQYF. The DNA for the CDR3 is TGTGCCAGCAGTCCCTTACTCCCGGGACTAGCGGGAGTAGGCGATACGCAGTATTTT.

A single count supports this clone. The gene calls are TRBV5-6 and TRBJ1-1; no clear D. The germline V gene encodes CDR1 SGHDT and CDR2 YYEEEE. V lost 3 bases and J lost 0, with 21 bases in between. The CDR3 runs 18 residues. DNA for the CDR3: TGTGCCAGCAGCTCAGGTAGACGGCGGCTTGAGATGAACACTGAAGCTTTCTTT. Translating gives CASSSGRRRLEMNTEAFF.

The chain carries TRBV25-1 and TRBJ2-1; D is possibly TRBD2 (5 bases). The germline V and J ends were trimmed by 4 bases and 0 bases, with 13 bases remaining between them. This CDR3 contains 16 residues. Germline CDR1 MGHDK, CDR2 SYGVNS. DNA for the CDR3: TGTGCCAGCAGTGCCGGACTCACGAGCTCCTACAATGAGCAGTTCTTC. Residues: CASSAGLTSSYNEQFF.

The chain is built from TRBV29-1 and TRBJ1-1, with D perhaps TRBD1 (5 bases). The CDR3 is 12 residues long. CDR1 and CDR2 (germline): SQVTM, ANQGSEA. V was cut by 4 bases and J by 4 bases, with 10 bases left in between. Here the CDR3 reads CSVGRGTTEAFF. CDR3 DNA sequence: TGCAGCGTTGGTAGAGGGACCACTGAAGCTTTCTTT. Based on the CDR3 plus reference TRBV29-1 and TRBJ1-1, the full variable domain is SAVISQKPSRDICQRGTSLTIQCQVDSQVTMMFWYRQQPGQSLTLIATANQGSEATYESGFVIDKFPISRPNLTFSTLTVSNMSPEDSSIYLCSVGRGTTEAFFGQGTRLTVV.

The J gene is TRBJ2-7, the V gene TRBV21-1; the table gives TRBD1 as D, unverified against the DNA. TRBV21-1 is classified as a pseudogene. This CDR3 has 13 residues. The CDR3 is CASSTTGEYEQYF. The CDR3 region has the DNA TGTGCCAGCAGCACGACAGGGGAATACGAGCAGTACTTC.

The table lists this clone with a few counts. Other nucleotide sequences from this sample produce the same CDR3. The chain joins TRBV6-5 to TRBJ1-2; D is ambiguous. The CDR3 contains 11 residues. The germline CDR1 and CDR2 sequences are MNHEY and SVGAGI. V was trimmed by 4 bases and J by 6 bases, leaving 6 bases between them. CDR3 nucleotides: TGTGCCAGCAGTTCGGGGAATGGCTACACCTTC. This sequence encodes CASSSGNGYTF.

This clone has a handful of counts. DNA for the CDR3: TGTGCCAGCAGTTCTATTAATGGAAACACCATATATTTT. Its protein product is CASSSINGNTIYF. The chain links TRBV27 to TRBJ1-3, with D hard to call. The length of the CDR3 is 13 residues. V lost 4 bases, J lost 3 bases, and 7 bases lay in between. Germline values: CDR1 MNHEY, CDR2 SMNVEV (reference sequence).

The chain couples TRBV5-1 to TRBJ2-5; TRBD1 matches 9 bases. This CDR3 comprises 16 residues. Losses at the gene ends were 2 bases for V and 1 base for J; bases not matched to a gene: 6. CDR1 and CDR2 (germline): SGHRS, YFSETQ. The CDR3 bases are TGCGCCAGCAGCTTATCGGGACAGGGCGGCCAAGAGACCCAGTACTTC. The encoded protein is CASSLSGQGGQETQYF.

The chain combines TRBV5-1 with TRBJ1-1; D uncertain. V was shortened by 4 bases and J by 0 bases, with 10 bases between the two germline ends. Germline loops: CDR1 SGHRS, CDR2 YFSETQ. CDR3 length: 14 amino acids. In nucleotides, the CDR3 is TGCGCCAGCAGCCCCACGGTCCTGAACACTGAAGCTTTCTTT. Translated, it gives CASSPTVLNTEAFF.